This T cell receptor (beta chain) comes out of a study of CD4 T cells in relation to SARS-CoV-2 and coronaviruses. Turning to the study itself: After approximately 10 days of antigen culture, PBMC TCR beta CDR3s were sequenced. The study, taken as a whole, reports: This crossreactivity analysis covered spike protein alone, no other viral proteins.

Produced via immunoSEQ multiplex PCR; TCRdb's table is partial and in-frame only. The sample carries about 18,000 clones, 70% to 85% recorded once. CD4+ T cells from unexposed donors were obtained before the COVID-19 pandemic (2011-2018). CD4+ T cells were isolated from the cells after around 11 days of culture. As cell numbers allowed, unexposed-donor CD4+ T cells faced SARS-CoV-2 S/N and four cold-coronavirus spikes. Each well had roughly 2.2 million PBMCs in roughly 5% human AB serum with IL-2. The CDR3 extends over 15 amino acids. V shed 9 bases and J 0 bases; nucleotides not matched to a gene: 8. Germline-derived CDR1 and CDR2 are MNHEY and SMNVEV (reference sequence). Details on this clone: Its antigen remains unknown.

This TCR derives from a human donor in good health. Sequenced: CD4+ T cells from PBMCs, cultured in vitro. The rearrangement joins TRBV27 to TRBJ1-5; TRBD1 matches 7 bases. As DNA, the CDR3 is TGTGCCAGTCGACCCTACAGGGGTAGCAATCAGCCCCAGCATTTT. This codes for CASRPYRGSNQPQHF.